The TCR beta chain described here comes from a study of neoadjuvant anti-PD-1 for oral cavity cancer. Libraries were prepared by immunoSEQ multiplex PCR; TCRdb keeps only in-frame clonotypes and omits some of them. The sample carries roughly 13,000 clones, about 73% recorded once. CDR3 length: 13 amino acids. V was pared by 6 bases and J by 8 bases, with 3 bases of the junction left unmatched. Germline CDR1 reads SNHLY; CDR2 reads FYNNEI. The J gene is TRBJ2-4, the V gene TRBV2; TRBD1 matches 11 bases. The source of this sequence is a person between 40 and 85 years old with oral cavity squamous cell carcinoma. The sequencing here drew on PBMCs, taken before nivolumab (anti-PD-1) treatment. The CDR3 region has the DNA TGTGCCAGCAGGGACAGGGGGCTGCACATTCAGTACTTC. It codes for CASRDRGLHIQYF. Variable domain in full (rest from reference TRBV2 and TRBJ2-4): EPEVTQTPSHQVTQMGQEVILRCVPISNHLYFYWYRQILGQKVEFLVSFYNNEISEKSEIFDDQFSVERPDGSNFTLKIRSTKLEDSAMYFCASRDRGLHIQYFGAGTRLSVL.